This entry features one T cell receptor beta chain sequence. Its specificity is unknown. Since the CDR3 does not end with the conserved phenylalanine or tryptophan, this likely comes from a read error. The TCR beta CDR3 regions underwent amplification using RNA transcripts as the source. The TCR CDR3 first-round RT-PCR relied on the HTBI primer set. TCRdb fed the multiplex PCR reads into MiXCR, producing one record per CDR3 protein. The table records approximately 520,000 distinct CDR3 sequences, under 25% of them present only once. These data originate in a study of T cells in Graves' hyperthyroidism and ophthalmopathy. General study points: Clonotypes that were expanded in thyroid above 0.001 mostly appeared in blood too.

V was shortened by 4 bases and J by 8 bases, with 23 bases between the two germline ends. CDR1 and CDR2 (germline): MDHEN, SYDVKM. This CDR3 is built from 16 residues. Diagnosis rested on symptoms, serum thyroxine and TRAb, thyroid ultrasound, and orbital computed tomography. The rearrangement joins TRBV28 to TRBJ1-2; D is perhaps TRBD1 (6 bases). Sequencing input: blood. The receptor was isolated from a man in his late teens or twenties with Graves' hyperthyroidism. CDR3 sequence (DNA): TGTGCCAGCAGTTACTCCGGGACAACCGACTCCCGCGGCTACACCTAC. It is translated as CASSYSGTTDSRGYTY.